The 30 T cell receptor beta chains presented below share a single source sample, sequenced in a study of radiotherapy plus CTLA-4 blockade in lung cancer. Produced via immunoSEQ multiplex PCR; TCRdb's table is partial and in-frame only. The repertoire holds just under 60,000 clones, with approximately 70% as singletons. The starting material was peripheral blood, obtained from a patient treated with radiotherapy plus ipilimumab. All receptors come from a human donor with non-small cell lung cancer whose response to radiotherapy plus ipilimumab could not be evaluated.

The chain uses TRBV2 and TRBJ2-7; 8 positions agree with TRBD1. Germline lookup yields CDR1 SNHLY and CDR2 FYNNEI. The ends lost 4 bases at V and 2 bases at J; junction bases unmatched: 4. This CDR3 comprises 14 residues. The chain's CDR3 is CASSGTGNPYEQYF. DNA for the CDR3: TGTGCCAGCAGTGGGACAGGGAATCCCTACGAGCAGTACTTC.

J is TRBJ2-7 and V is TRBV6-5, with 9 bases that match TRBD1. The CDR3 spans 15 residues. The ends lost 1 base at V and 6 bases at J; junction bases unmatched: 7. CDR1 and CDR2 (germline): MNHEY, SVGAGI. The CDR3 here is CASSYLGQGVSEQYF. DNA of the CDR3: TGTGCCAGCAGTTACTTGGGACAGGGCGTCTCCGAGCAGTACTTC.

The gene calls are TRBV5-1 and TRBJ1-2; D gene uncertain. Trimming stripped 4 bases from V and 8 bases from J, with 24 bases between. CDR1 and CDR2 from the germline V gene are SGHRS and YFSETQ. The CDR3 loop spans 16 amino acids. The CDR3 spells CASSLYSGAALSGYTF. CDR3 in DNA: TGCGCCAGCAGCCTATATTCGGGAGCGGCCCTATCGGGCTACACCTTC.

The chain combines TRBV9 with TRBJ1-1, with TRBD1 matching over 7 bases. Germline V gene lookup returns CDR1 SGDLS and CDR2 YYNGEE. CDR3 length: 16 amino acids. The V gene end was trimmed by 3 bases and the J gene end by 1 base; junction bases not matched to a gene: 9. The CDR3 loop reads CASSGGQATRNTEAFF. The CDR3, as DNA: TGTGCCAGCAGCGGAGGACAGGCTACTCGGAACACTGAAGCTTTCTTT.

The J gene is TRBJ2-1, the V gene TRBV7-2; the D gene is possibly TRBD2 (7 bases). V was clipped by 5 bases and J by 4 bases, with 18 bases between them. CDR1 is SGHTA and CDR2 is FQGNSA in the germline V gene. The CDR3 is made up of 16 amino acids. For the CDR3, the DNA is TGTGCCAGCAGCCCCCCCGGGGGGCCTATTTACAATGAGCAGTTCTTC. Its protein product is CASSPPGGPIYNEQFF.

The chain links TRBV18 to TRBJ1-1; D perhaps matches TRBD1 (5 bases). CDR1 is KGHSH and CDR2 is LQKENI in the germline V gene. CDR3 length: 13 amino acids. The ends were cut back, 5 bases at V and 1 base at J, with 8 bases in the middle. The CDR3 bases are TGTGCCAGCTCAACTCAGGGGAACACTGAAGCTTTCTTT. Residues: CASSTQGNTEAFF.

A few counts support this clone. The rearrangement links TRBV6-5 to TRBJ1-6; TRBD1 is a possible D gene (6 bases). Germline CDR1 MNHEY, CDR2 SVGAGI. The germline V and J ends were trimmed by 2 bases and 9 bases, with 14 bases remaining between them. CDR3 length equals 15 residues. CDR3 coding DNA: TGTGCCAGCAGTTACGGGGGGAGGGGGGGTTCACCCCTCCACTTT. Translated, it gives CASSYGGRGGSPLHF.

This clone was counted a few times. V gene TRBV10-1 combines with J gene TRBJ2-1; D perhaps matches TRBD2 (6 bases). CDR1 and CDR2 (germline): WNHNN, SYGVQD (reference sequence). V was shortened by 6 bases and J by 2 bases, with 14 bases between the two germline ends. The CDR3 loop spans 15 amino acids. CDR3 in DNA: TGCGCCAGCAGGGAGAAGGTAGCGGCCTACAATGAGCAGTTCTTC. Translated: CASREKVAAYNEQFF.

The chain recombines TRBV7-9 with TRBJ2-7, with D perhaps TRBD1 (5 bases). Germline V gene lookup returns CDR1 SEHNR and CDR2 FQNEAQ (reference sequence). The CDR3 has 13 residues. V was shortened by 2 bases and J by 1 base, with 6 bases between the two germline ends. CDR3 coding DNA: TGTGCCAGCAGCTTAAGGGGTTCCTACGAGCAGTACTTC. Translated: CASSLRGSYEQYF. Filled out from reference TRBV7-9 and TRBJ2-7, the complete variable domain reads DTGVSQNPRHKITKRGQNVTFRCDPISEHNRLYWYRQTLGQGPEFLTYFQNEAQLEKSRLLSDRFSAERPKGSFSTLEIQRTEQGDSAMYLCASSLRGSYEQYFGPGTRLTVT.

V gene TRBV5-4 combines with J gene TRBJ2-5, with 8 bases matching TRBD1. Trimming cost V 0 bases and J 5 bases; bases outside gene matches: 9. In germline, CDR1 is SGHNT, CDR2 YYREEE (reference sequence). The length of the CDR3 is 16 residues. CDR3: CASSLEVSGGWETQYF. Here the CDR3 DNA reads TGTGCCAGCAGCTTGGAGGTTTCAGGGGGCTGGGAGACCCAGTACTTC.

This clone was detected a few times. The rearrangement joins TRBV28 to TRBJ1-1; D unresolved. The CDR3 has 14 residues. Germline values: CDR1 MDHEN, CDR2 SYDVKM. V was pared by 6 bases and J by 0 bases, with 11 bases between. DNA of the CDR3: TGTGCCAGCAGCAAACAGTACATGAACACTGAAGCTTTCTTT. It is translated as CASSKQYMNTEAFF.

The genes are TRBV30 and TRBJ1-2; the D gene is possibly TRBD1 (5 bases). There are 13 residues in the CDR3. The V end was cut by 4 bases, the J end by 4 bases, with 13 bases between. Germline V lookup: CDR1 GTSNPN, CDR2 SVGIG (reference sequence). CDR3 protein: CAWNFGGTYGYTF. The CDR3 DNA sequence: TGTGCCTGGAATTTCGGGGGGACCTATGGCTACACCTTC. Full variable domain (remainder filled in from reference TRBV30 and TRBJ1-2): SQTIHQWPATLVQPVGSPLSLECTVEGTSNPNLYWYRQAAGRGLQLLFYSVGIGQISSEVPQNLSASRPQDRQFILSSKKLLLSDSGFYLCAWNFGGTYGYTFGSGTRLTVV.

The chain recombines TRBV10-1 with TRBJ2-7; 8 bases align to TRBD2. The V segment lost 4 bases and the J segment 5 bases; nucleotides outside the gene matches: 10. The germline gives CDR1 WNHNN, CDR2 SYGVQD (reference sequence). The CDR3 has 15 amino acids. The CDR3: CASSGGNSGVDEQYF. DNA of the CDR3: TGCGCCAGCAGTGGGGGAAATAGCGGGGTCGACGAGCAGTACTTC.

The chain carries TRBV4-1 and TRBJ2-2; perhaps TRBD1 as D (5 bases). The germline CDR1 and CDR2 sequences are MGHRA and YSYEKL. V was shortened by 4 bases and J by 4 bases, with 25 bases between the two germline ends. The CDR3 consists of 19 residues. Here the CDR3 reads CASSRVARGGFQGTGELFF. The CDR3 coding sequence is TGCGCCAGCAGCCGAGTGGCAAGGGGCGGATTCCAGGGCACCGGGGAGCTGTTTTTT.

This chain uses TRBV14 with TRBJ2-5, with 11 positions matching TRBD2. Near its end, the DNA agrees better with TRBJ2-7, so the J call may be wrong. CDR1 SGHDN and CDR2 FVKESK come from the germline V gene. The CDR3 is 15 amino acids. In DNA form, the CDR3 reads TGTGCCAGCAGCCCCTGGGCTAGCGGGGGGTACGAGCAGTACTTC. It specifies CASSPWASGGYEQYF.

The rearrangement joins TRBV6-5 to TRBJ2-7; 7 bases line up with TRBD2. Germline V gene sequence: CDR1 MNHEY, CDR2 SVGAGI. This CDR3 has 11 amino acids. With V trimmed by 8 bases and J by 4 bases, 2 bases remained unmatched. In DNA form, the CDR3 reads TGTGCCAGCGGACTAGTTTACGAGCAGTACTTC. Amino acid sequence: CASGLVYEQYF.

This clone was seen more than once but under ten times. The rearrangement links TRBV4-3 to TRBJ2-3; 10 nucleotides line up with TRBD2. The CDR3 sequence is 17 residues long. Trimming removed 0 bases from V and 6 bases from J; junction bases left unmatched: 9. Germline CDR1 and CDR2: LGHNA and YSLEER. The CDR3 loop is CASSQDPPSGGWDTQYF. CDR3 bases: TGCGCCAGCAGCCAAGATCCCCCTAGCGGGGGTTGGGATACGCAGTATTTT.

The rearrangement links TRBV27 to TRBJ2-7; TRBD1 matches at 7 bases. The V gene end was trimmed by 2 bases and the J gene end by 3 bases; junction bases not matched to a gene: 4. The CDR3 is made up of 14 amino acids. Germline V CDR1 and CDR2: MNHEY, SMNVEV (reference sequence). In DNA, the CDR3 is TGTGCCAGCAGTTTAAGGGGGCGAAACTACGAGCAGTACTTC. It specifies CASSLRGRNYEQYF.

The CDR3 loop reads CASSVPGLAGVNTGELFF. The CDR3 DNA reads TGTGCCAGCAGCGTACCGGGACTAGCGGGGGTAAACACCGGGGAGCTGTTTTTT. This chain connects TRBV9 to TRBJ2-2; 14 positions match TRBD2. This CDR3 spans 18 amino acids. V lost 1 base and J lost 2; bases outside the gene matches: 4. Germline-derived CDR1 and CDR2 are SGDLS and YYNGEE.

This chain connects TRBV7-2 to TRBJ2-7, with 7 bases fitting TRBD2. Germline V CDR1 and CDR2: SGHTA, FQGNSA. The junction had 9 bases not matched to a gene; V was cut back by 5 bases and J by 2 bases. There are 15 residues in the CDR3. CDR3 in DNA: TGTGCCAGCAGCCGAGGGTCGGGGGGACCCTACGAGCAGTACTTC. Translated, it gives CASSRGSGGPYEQYF.

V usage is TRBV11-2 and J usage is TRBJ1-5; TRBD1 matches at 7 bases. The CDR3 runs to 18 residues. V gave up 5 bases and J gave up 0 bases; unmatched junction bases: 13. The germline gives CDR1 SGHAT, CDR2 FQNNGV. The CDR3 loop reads CASSLNAGTANSNQPQHF. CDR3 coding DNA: TGTGCCAGCAGCCTAAACGCCGGGACAGCGAATAGCAATCAGCCCCAGCATTTT.

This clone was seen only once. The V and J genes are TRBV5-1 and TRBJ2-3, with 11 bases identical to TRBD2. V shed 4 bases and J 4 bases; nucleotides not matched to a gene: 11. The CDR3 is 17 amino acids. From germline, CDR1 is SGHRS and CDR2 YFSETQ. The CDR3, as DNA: TGCGCCAGCAGCCCCCCTTTAGCGGGAGGGCCCGCAGATACGCAGTATTTT. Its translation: CASSPPLAGGPADTQYF.

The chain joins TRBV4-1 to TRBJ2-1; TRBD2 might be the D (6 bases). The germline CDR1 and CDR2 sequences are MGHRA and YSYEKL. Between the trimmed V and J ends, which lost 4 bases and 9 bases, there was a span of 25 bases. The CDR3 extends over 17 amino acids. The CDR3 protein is CASSRLRPGASVPEQFF. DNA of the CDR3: TGCGCCAGCAGCCGACTTAGACCGGGAGCCAGCGTACCTGAGCAGTTCTTC.

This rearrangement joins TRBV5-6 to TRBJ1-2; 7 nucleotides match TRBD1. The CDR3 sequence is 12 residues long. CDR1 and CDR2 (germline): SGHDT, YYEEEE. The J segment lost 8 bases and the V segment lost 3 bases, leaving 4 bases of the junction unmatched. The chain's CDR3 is CASSWTGKGYTF. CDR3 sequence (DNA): TGTGCCAGCAGCTGGACAGGAAAGGGCTACACCTTC.

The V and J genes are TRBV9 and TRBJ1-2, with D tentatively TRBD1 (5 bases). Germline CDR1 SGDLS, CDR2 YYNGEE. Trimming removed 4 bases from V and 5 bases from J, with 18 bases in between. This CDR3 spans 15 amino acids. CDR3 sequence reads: CASSSRSWGDYGYTF. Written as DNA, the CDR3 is TGTGCCAGCAGCAGCCGTTCCTGGGGGGATTATGGCTACACCTTC.

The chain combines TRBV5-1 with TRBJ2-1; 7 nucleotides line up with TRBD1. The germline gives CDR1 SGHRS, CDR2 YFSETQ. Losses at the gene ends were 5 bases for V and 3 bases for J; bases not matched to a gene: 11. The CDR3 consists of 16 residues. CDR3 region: CASSSEPGQFYNEQFF. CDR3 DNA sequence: TGCGCCAGCAGTTCTGAACCGGGACAGTTCTACAATGAGCAGTTCTTC.

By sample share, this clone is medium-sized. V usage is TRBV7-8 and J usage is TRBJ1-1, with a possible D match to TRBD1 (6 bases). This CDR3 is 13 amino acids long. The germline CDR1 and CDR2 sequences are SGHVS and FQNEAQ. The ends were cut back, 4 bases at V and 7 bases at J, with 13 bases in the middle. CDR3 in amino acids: CASSYRASNEAFF. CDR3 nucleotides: TGTGCCAGCAGCTACAGGGCATCAAATGAAGCTTTCTTT.

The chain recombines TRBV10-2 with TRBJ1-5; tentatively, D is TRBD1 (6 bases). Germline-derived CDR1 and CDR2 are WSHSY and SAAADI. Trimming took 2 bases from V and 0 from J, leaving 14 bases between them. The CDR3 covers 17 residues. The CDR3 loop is CASSEGVGGNSNQPQHF. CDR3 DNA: TGCGCCAGCAGTGAGGGGGTAGGGGGTAATAGCAATCAGCCCCAGCATTTT.

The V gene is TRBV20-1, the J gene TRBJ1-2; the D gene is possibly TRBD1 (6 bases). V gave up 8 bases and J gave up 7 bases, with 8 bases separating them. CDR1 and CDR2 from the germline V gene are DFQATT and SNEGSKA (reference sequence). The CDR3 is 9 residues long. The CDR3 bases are TGCAGTTACAGGGCTGGCTACACCTTC. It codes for CSYRAGYTF.

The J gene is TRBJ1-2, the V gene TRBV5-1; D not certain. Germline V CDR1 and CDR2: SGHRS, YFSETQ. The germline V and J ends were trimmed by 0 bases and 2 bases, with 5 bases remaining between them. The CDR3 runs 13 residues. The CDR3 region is CASSLGGNYGYTF. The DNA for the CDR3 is TGCGCCAGCAGCTTGGGTGGCAACTATGGCTACACCTTC. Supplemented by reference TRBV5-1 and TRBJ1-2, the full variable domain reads KAGVTQTPRYLIKTRGQQVTLSCSPISGHRSVSWYQQTPGQGLQFLFEYFSETQRNKGNFPGRFSGRQFSNSRSEMNVSTLELGDSALYLCASSLGGNYGYTFGSGTRLTVV.